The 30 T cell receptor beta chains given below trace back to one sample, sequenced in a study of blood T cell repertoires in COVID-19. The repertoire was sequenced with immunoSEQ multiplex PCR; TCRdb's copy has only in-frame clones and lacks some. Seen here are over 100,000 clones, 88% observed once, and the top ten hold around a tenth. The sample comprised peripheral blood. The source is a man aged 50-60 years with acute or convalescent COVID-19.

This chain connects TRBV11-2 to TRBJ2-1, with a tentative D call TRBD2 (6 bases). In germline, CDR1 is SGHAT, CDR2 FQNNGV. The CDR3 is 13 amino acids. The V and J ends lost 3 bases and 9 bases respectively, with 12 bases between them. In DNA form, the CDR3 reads TGTGCCAGCAGCTTGGTCGCGGGAAGTGAGCAGTTCTTC. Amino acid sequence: CASSLVAGSEQFF. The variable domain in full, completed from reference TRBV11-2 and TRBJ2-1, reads EAGVAQSPRYKIIEKRQSVAFWCNPISGHATLYWYQQILGQGPKLLIQFQNNGVVDDSQLPKDRFSAERLKGVDSTLKIQPAKLEDSAVYLCASSLVAGSEQFFGPGTRLTVL.

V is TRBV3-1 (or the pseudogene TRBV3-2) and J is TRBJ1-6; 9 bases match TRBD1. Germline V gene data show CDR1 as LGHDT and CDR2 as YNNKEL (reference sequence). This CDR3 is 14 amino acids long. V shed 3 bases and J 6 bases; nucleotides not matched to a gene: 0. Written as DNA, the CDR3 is TGTGCCAGCAGCCAGACAGGGGGTAATTCACCCCTCCACTTT. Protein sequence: CASSQTGGNSPLHF.

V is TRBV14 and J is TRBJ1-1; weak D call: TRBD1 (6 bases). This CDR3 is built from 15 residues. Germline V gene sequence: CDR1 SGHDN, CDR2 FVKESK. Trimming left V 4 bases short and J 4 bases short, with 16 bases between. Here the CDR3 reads CASSPAGGGRTEAFF. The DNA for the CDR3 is TGTGCCAGCAGCCCCGCGGGGGGCGGCCGCACTGAAGCTTTCTTT.

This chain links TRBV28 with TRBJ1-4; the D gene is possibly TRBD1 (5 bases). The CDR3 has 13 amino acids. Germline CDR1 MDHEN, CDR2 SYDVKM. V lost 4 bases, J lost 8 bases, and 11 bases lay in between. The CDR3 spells CASSWGTPEKLFF. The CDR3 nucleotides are TGTGCCAGCAGTTGGGGGACTCCCGAAAAACTGTTTTTT.

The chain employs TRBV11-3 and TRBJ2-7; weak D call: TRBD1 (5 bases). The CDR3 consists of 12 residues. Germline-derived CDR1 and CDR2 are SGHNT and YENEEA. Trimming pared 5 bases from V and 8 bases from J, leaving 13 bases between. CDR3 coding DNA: TGTGCCAGCAGCCTTGGGCAGGGAAAGCAGTACTTC. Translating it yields CASSLGQGKQYF.

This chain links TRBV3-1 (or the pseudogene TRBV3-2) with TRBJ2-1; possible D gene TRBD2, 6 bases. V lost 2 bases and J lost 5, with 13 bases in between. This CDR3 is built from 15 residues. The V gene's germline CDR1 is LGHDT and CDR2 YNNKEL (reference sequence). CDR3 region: CASSQHGGIDNEQFF. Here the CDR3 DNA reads TGTGCCAGCAGCCAACACGGCGGGATAGACAATGAGCAGTTCTTC.

CDR3 coding DNA: TGTGCCAGCTCACCTGACAGGGTTACTAATGAAAAACTGTTTTTT. Translating gives CASSPDRVTNEKLFF. This chain links TRBV18 with TRBJ1-4; 7 bases line up with TRBD1. The CDR3 is made up of 15 amino acids. V was clipped by 3 bases and J by 2 bases; unmatched bases: 3. CDR1 is KGHSH, CDR2 LQKENI, per germline.

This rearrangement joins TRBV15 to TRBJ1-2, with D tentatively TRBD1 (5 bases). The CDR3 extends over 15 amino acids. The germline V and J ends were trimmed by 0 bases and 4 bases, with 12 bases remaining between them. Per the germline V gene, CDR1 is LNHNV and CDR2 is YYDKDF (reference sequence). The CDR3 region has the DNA TGTGCCACCAGCAGAGATCCGGGGGTAGGCTATGGCTACACCTTC. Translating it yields CATSRDPGVGYGYTF.

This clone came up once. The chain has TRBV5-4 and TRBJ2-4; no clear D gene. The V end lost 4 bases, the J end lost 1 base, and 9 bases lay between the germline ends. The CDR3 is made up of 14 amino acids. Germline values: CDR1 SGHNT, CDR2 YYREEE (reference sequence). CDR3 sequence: CASSPTGAKNIQYF. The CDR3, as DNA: TGTGCCAGCAGCCCCACCGGGGCCAAAAACATTCAGTACTTC.

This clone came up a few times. This CDR3 reads CASTRGSYNSPLHF. The CDR3 region has the DNA TGTGCCAGCACCAGGGGCTCCTATAATTCACCCCTCCACTTT. This chain uses TRBV11-2 with TRBJ1-6, with D perhaps TRBD1 (6 bases). CDR1 and CDR2 (germline): SGHAT, FQNNGV. V was shortened by 7 bases and J by 0 bases, with 7 bases between the two germline ends. The length of the CDR3 is 14 residues.

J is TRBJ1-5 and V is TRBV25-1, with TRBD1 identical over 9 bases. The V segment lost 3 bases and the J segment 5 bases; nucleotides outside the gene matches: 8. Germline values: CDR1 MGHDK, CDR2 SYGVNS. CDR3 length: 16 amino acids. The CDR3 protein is CASSEGGQGGDQPQHF. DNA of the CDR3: TGTGCCAGCAGTGAGGGGGGACAGGGAGGAGATCAGCCCCAGCATTTT.

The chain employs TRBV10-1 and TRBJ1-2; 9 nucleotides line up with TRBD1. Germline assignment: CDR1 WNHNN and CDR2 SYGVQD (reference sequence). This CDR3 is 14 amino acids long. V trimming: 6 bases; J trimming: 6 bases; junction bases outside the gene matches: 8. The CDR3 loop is CASSPGQGWNGYTF. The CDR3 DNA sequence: TGCGCCAGCAGCCCGGGACAGGGTTGGAATGGCTACACCTTC.

The CDR3 region is CASSSDRGGNTEAFF. In DNA form, the CDR3 reads TGCGCCAGCAGCTCGGACAGGGGAGGGAACACTGAAGCTTTCTTT. The rearrangement links TRBV5-1 to TRBJ1-1, with 9 bases matching TRBD1. The CDR3 runs to 15 residues. CDR1 SGHRS and CDR2 YFSETQ come from the germline V gene. V lost 3 bases to trimming and J lost 1 base; unmatched junction nucleotides: 4. The variable domain in full, completed from reference TRBV5-1 and TRBJ1-1, reads KAGVTQTPRYLIKTRGQQVTLSCSPISGHRSVSWYQQTPGQGLQFLFEYFSETQRNKGNFPGRFSGRQFSNSRSEMNVSTLELGDSALYLCASSSDRGGNTEAFFGQGTRLTVV.

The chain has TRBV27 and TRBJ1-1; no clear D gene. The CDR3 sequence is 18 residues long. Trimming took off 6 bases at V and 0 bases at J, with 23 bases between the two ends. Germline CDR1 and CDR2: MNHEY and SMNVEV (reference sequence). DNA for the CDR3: TGTGCCAGCAGCCAAAGCCCCAAGGAGGGATCGGTGAACACTGAAGCTTTCTTT. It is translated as CASSQSPKEGSVNTEAFF.

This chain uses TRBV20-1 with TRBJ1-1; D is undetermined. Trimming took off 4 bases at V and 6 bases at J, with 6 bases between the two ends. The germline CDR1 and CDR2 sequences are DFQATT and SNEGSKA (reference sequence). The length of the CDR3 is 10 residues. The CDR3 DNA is TGCAGTGCTATGAGGGCTGAAGCTTTCTTT. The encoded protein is CSAMRAEAFF.

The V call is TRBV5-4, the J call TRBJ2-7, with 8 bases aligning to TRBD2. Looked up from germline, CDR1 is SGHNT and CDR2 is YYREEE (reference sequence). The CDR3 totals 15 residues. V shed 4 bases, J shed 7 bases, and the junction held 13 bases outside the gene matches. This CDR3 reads CASSREGLVVREQYF. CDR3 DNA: TGTGCCAGCAGCCGGGAGGGGCTAGTAGTAAGAGAGCAGTACTTC.

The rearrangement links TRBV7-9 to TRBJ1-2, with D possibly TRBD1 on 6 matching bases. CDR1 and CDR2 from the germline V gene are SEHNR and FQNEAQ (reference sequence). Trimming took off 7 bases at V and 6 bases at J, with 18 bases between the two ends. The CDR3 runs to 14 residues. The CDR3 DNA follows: TGTGCCAGCACCCCCTACACAGGGCTGGATGGCTACACCTTC. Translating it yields CASTPYTGLDGYTF.

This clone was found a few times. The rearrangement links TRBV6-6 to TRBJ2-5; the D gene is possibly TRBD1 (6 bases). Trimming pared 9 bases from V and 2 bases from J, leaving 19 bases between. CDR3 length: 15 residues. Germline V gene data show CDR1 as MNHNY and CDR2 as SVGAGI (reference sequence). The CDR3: CASSGEQGTQETQYF. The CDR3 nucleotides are TGTGCCAGTTCCGGAGAACAGGGTACACAAGAGACCCAGTACTTC.

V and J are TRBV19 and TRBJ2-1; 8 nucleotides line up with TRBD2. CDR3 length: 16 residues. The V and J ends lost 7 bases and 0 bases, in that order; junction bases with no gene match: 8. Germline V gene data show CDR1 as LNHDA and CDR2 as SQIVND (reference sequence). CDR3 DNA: TGTGCCAGTACTTTTAGCGGGAAGAGCTCCTACAATGAGCAGTTCTTC. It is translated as CASTFSGKSSYNEQFF.

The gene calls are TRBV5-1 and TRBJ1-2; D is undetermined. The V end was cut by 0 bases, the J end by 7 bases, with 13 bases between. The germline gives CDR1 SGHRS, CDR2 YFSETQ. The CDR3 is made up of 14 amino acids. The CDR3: CASSLDTATGGYTF. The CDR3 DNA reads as TGCGCCAGCAGCTTGGATACCGCGACGGGTGGCTACACCTTC.

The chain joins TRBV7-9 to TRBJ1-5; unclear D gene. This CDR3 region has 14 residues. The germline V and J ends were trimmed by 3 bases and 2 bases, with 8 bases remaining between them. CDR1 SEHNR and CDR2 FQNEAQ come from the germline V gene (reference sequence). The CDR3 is CASSLREGNQPQHF. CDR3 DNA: TGTGCCAGCAGCTTGAGGGAGGGCAATCAGCCCCAGCATTTT. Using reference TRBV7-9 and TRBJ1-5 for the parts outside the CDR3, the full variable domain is DTGVSQNPRHKITKRGQNVTFRCDPISEHNRLYWYRQTLGQGPEFLTYFQNEAQLEKSRLLSDRFSAERPKGSFSTLEIQRTEQGDSAMYLCASSLREGNQPQHFGDGTRLSIL.

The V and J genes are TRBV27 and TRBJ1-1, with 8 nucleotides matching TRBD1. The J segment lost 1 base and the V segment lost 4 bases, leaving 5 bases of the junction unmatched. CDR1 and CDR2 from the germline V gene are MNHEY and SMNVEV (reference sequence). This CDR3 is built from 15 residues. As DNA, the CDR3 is TGTGCCAGCAGTTCAGAGACAGGGGCGAACACTGAAGCTTTCTTT. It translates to CASSSETGANTEAFF.

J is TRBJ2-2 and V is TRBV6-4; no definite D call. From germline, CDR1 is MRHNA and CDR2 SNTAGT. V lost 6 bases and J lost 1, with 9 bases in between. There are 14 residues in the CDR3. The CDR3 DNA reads TGTGCCAGCAGCGCCATCGGGAACACCGGGGAGCTGTTTTTT. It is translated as CASSAIGNTGELFF.

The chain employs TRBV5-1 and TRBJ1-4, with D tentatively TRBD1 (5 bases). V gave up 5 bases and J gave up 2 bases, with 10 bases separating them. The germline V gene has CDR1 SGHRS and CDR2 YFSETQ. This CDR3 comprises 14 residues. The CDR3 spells CASSTGGTNEKLFF. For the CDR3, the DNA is TGCGCCAGCAGTACGGGGGGTACTAATGAAAAACTGTTTTTT.

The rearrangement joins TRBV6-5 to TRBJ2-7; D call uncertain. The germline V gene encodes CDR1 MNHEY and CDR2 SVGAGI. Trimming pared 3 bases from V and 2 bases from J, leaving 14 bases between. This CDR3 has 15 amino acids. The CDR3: CASSYLSRPPYEQYF. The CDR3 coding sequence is TGTGCCAGCAGTTATCTCTCGCGTCCCCCCTACGAGCAGTACTTC.

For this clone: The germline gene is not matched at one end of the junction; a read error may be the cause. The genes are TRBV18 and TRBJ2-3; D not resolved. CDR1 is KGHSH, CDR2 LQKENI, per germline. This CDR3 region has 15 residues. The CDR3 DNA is TGTGCCAGCTCACCACTTGGCAGTAGCACATATACGCAGTATTTT. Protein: CASSPLGSSTYTQYF.

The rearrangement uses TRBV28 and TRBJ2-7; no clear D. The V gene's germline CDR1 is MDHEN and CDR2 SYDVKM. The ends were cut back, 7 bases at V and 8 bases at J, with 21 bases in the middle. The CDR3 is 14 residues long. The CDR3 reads CASTPALVDSQQYF. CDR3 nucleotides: TGTGCCAGCACTCCGGCGCTAGTAGATAGTCAGCAGTACTTC.

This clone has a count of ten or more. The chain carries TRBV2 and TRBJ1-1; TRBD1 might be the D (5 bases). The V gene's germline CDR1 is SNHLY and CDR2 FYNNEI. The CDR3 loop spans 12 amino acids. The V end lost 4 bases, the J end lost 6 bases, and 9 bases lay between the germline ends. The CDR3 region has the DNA TGTGCCAGCAGTGGGGGGGACGCTGAAGCTTTCTTT. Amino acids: CASSGGDAEAFF.

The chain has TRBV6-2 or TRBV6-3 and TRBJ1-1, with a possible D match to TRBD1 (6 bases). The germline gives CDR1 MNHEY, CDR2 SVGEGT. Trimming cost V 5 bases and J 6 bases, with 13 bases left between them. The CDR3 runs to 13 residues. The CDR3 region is CASSRPGAPEAFF. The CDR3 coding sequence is TGTGCCAGCAGTCGGCCAGGGGCTCCTGAAGCTTTCTTT.

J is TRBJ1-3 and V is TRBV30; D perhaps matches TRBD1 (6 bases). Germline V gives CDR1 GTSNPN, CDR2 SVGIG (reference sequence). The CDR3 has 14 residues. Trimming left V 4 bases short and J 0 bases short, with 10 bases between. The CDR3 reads CAWNRDTSGNTIYF. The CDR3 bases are TGTGCCTGGAACCGGGACACCTCTGGAAACACCATATATTTT.